This T cell receptor beta chain was recorded in a study of PD-1 blockade in classical Hodgkin lymphoma. Study conclusions and caveats: Newly diagnosed patients reportedly trailed healthy donors in baseline TCR diversity.

Sequencing was performed with immunoSEQ multiplex PCR; in TCRdb, only in-frame clones are kept and a portion is missing. Seen here are under 25,000 clones, less than 75% observed once, and the top ten hold 15% to 20%. On this clone: Its antigen is not identified.

Trimming shortened V by 7 bases and J by 4 bases, and 8 bases separated the two germline ends. Per the germline V gene, CDR1 is MNHEY and CDR2 is SVGAGI. The CDR3 runs to 11 residues. Time point meaning: cycle 4 day 1 (C4D1), after less than seven weeks of nivolumab. Each patient relapsed following autologous stem cell transplantation, and prior brentuximab vedotin exposure differed. Under best response, outcomes were complete response, partial response or progressive disease. The source material was peripheral blood mononuclear cells (PBMCs), sampled before the fourth cycle of nivolumab. The V gene is TRBV6-5, the J gene TRBJ2-7, with D maybe TRBD1 (5 bases). The source of this sequence is a human donor with classical Hodgkin lymphoma. The CDR3 is CASTDTYEQYF. The CDR3 DNA is TGTGCCAGCACGGACACGTACGAGCAGTACTTC.